This T cell receptor (beta chain) derives from a study of T cell repertoires in ileal Crohn's disease. As concerns this clone: Its antigen is currently unknown.

Using immunoSEQ multiplex PCR, the repertoire was profiled, and TCRdb retains in-frame clones only, with some absent. The sample holds about 5,200 clones; roughly 81% are singletons and the top ten take about 5.9%. The CDR3 runs to 12 residues. Germline V gene sequence: CDR1 SGHRS, CDR2 YFSETQ. With 3 bases removed from V and 8 bases from J, the gap between germline ends came to 11 bases. Points from the study as a whole: Active smokers at surgery had more clonal expansions than non-smokers.

The sequencing input was ileal tissue. The rearrangement joins TRBV5-1 to TRBJ1-2, with D tentatively TRBD1 (6 bases). The sequence derives from an adult with Crohn's disease. The CDR3 region has the DNA TGCGCCAGCAGCTCCGGACAGATCGGCTACACCTTC. Translating gives CASSSGQIGYTF. Using reference TRBV5-1 and TRBJ1-2 for the parts outside the CDR3, the full variable domain is KAGVTQTPRYLIKTRGQQVTLSCSPISGHRSVSWYQQTPGQGLQFLFEYFSETQRNKGNFPGRFSGRQFSNSRSEMNVSTLELGDSALYLCASSSGQIGYTFGSGTRLTVV.